The 21 T cell receptor beta chains reported below all come from one sample, sequenced in a study of Ad26.COV2.S vaccination and SARS-CoV-2 variants. Method: immunoSEQ multiplex PCR; TCRdb's copy keeps in-frame clones and lacks some. The data show about 350,000 clones, with approximately 86% seen just once and approximately 11% held by the top ten. The treatment denotes: roughly 20 received Ad26.COV2.S at low or high dose, single or two shots; about 5 received placebo; per-sample allocation not given. Day 63 after the first vaccine or placebo injection was the time point for sampling. Specimen: peripheral blood, collected in a trial of Ad26.COV2.S vaccine versus placebo. Receptors originate from a person between 18 and 60 years old who received the Ad26.COV2.S COVID-19 vaccine or a placebo.

The V call is TRBV5-4, the J call TRBJ1-3, with TRBD1 as a possible D gene (5 bases). The CDR3 totals 17 residues. The ends were cut back, 3 bases at V and 2 bases at J, with 18 bases in the middle. The germline V gene has CDR1 SGHNT and CDR2 YYREEE (reference sequence). CDR3 coding DNA: TGTGCCAGCAGCTCGAAGACTCAGGGAAACGCTGGAAACACCATATATTTT. Translating it yields CASSSKTQGNAGNTIYF.

The chain couples TRBV3-1 (or the pseudogene TRBV3-2) to TRBJ2-4; D unresolved. This CDR3 region has 13 residues. Germline assignment: CDR1 LGHDT and CDR2 YNNKEL (reference sequence). With 8 bases removed from V and 3 bases from J, the gap between germline ends came to 11 bases. CDR3 sequence: CASGTAVKNIQYF. DNA of the CDR3: TGTGCCAGCGGCACCGCAGTCAAAAACATTCAGTACTTC.

The rearrangement links TRBV2 to TRBJ2-2; 7 bases align to TRBD1. V shed 5 bases and J 7 bases; nucleotides not matched to a gene: 10. CDR3 length: 15 amino acids. Germline V gene lookup returns CDR1 SNHLY and CDR2 FYNNEI. The CDR3 coding sequence is TGTGCCAGCAGTCGCGACAAGGGGGCGGGCGGGGAGCTGTTTTTT. Its protein product is CASSRDKGAGGELFF.

The genes are TRBV3-1 (or the pseudogene TRBV3-2) and TRBJ1-2, with 9 nucleotides matching TRBD1. The germline CDR1 and CDR2 sequences are LGHDT and YNNKEL (reference sequence). The CDR3 has 14 amino acids. V lost 2 bases to trimming and J lost 8 bases; unmatched junction nucleotides: 6. CDR3 DNA sequence: TGTGCCAGCAGCCAACTCCGGGACAGGGTCGGCTACACCTTC. It encodes CASSQLRDRVGYTF.

The rearrangement uses TRBV9 and TRBJ1-2; TRBD1 aligns across 12 bases. Germline CDR1 SGDLS, CDR2 YYNGEE. The J segment lost 4 bases and the V segment lost 3 bases, leaving 7 bases of the junction unmatched. This CDR3 region has 16 residues. The CDR3: CASSDGTGGYGYGYTF. The CDR3 DNA is TGTGCCAGCAGCGATGGGACAGGGGGCTATGGCTATGGCTACACCTTC.

J is TRBJ1-2 and V is TRBV5-1, with D unclear. CDR1 is SGHRS and CDR2 is YFSETQ in the germline V gene. This CDR3 has 15 amino acids. The V end lost 0 bases, the J end lost 0 bases, and 9 bases lay between the germline ends. The CDR3 DNA sequence: TGCGCCAGCAGCTTGGAGACGTTAGCTAACTATGGCTACACCTTC. This codes for CASSLETLANYGYTF.

The J gene is TRBJ2-4, the V gene TRBV13, with TRBD1 matching 9 bases. CDR1 and CDR2 (germline): PRHDT, FYEKMQ (reference sequence). With V trimmed by 2 bases and J by 0 bases, 14 bases remained unmatched. The CDR3 is 20 amino acids. The CDR3 sequence is CASSLNPGTGFSQAKNIQYF. DNA for the CDR3: TGTGCCAGCAGCTTAAACCCCGGGACAGGGTTCTCTCAAGCCAAAAACATTCAGTACTTC.

This rearrangement joins TRBV5-4 to TRBJ1-2; no firm D call. Germline assignment: CDR1 SGHNT and CDR2 YYREEE (reference sequence). This CDR3 is 13 amino acids long. Trimming pared 4 bases from V and 3 bases from J, leaving 10 bases between. CDR3 nucleotide sequence: TGTGCCAGCAGCCTGAAAGGAGACTATGGCTACACCTTC. Amino acids: CASSLKGDYGYTF.

This clone was recorded only once. This chain links TRBV6-2 or TRBV6-3 with TRBJ1-1, with TRBD1 matching 8 bases. This CDR3 spans 13 amino acids. Germline V gene sequence: CDR1 MNHEY, CDR2 SVGEGT. V lost 6 bases and J lost 5; bases outside the gene matches: 5. The DNA of the CDR3 is TGTGCCAGCAGCCAGGGGGCAGGTACTGAAGCTTTCTTT. Translating it yields CASSQGAGTEAFF.

J is TRBJ1-1 and V is TRBV4-1; a weak D match, TRBD1 (6 bases). The CDR3 sequence is 13 residues long. Germline assignment: CDR1 MGHRA and CDR2 YSYEKL. Between the trimmed V and J ends, which lost 1 base and 7 bases, there was a span of 10 bases. The CDR3 region is CASSQVGAHEAFF. The CDR3 bases are TGCGCCAGCAGCCAAGTGGGGGCCCATGAAGCTTTCTTT.

V usage is TRBV28 and J usage is TRBJ2-3; D uncertain. The V and J ends lost 7 bases and 1 base respectively, with 3 bases between them. The CDR3 runs to 11 residues. In germline, CDR1 is MDHEN, CDR2 SYDVKM. The CDR3, as DNA: TGTGCCAGCATTGGCACAGATACGCAGTATTTT. Amino acid sequence: CASIGTDTQYF.

This clone has only one observation. The rearrangement links TRBV20-1 to TRBJ2-7; D is unclear. The CDR3 spans 11 residues. Germline values: CDR1 DFQATT, CDR2 SNEGSKA (reference sequence). Trimming pared 7 bases from V and 4 bases from J, leaving 11 bases between. CDR3 protein: CSVLNSYEQYF. CDR3 nucleotides: TGCAGTGTCTTAAACTCATACGAGCAGTACTTC.

V gene TRBV28 combines with J gene TRBJ1-6; 7 nucleotides line up with TRBD1. Per the germline V gene, CDR1 is MDHEN and CDR2 is SYDVKM. The ends lost 6 bases at V and 15 bases at J; junction bases unmatched: 17. The CDR3 length is 15 residues. The CDR3 loop is CASSSPSGTAHLLHF. The CDR3 region has the DNA TGTGCCAGCAGCTCCCCATCAGGGACAGCTCATCTCCTCCACTTT.

V gene TRBV6-5 combines with J gene TRBJ2-3; 9 bases are a match to TRBD2. Germline lookup yields CDR1 MNHEY and CDR2 SVGAGI. The CDR3 contains 14 residues. Trimming cost V 6 bases and J 4 bases; bases outside gene matches: 5. The CDR3 DNA follows: TGTGCCAGCAGGCGGACTAGCGTTGCAGATACGCAGTATTTT. This codes for CASRRTSVADTQYF.

This clone was detected ten times or more. V is TRBV11-2 and J is TRBJ1-2; D unresolved. CDR1 and CDR2 (germline): SGHAT, FQNNGV. V was pared by 0 bases and J by 5 bases, with 13 bases between. The CDR3 totals 15 residues. The CDR3 region has the DNA TGTGCCAGCAGCTTAGATCGATCCAGCAGTTATGGCTACACCTTC. The encoded protein is CASSLDRSSSYGYTF.

The rearrangement uses TRBV3-1 (or the pseudogene TRBV3-2) and TRBJ2-3; tentatively, D is TRBD1 (5 bases). The CDR3 is 15 residues long. V lost 1 base to trimming and J lost 5 bases, with 13 bases between them. The V gene's germline CDR1 is LGHDT and CDR2 YNNKEL (reference sequence). The CDR3 sequence: CASSQGAGMVDTQYF. The CDR3 DNA reads as TGTGCCAGCAGCCAAGGAGCAGGGATGGTAGATACGCAGTATTTT.

As DNA, the CDR3 is TGTGCCAGCAGCTTATTAGGTCAGCCCCAGCATTTT. Translated: CASSLLGQPQHF. This chain joins TRBV11-2 and TRBJ1-5; D remains ambiguous. Germline CDR1 is SGHAT and CDR2 is FQNNGV. The CDR3 is 12 amino acids. V was pared by 2 bases and J by 6 bases, with 5 bases between.

The V call is TRBV28, the J call TRBJ1-3, with a tentative D call TRBD1 (5 bases). Per the germline V gene, CDR1 is MDHEN and CDR2 is SYDVKM. Between the trimmed V and J ends, which lost 4 bases and 9 bases, there was a span of 19 bases. The CDR3 sequence is 15 residues long. DNA for the CDR3: TGTGCCAGCAGTTCCGGGACGGACGCGTCTAGCACCATATATTTT. Encoded protein: CASSSGTDASSTIYF.

The V and J genes are TRBV6-5 and TRBJ2-1; D not resolved. V lost 0 bases and J lost 1, with 7 bases in between. The CDR3 has 15 residues. Germline loops: CDR1 MNHEY, CDR2 SVGAGI. CDR3 sequence: CASSYSYLSYNEQFF. Here the CDR3 DNA reads TGTGCCAGCAGTTACTCGTACCTGTCCTACAATGAGCAGTTCTTC.

V gene TRBV19 combines with J gene TRBJ1-4; D is perhaps TRBD1 (6 bases). Between the trimmed V and J ends, which lost 3 bases and 5 bases, there was a span of 10 bases. The CDR3 is 14 amino acids. The germline CDR1 and CDR2 sequences are LNHDA and SQIVND (reference sequence). For the CDR3, the DNA is TGTGCCAGTAGTATGAGGACAGACAATGAAAAACTGTTTTTT. It encodes CASSMRTDNEKLFF.

The chain joins TRBV3-1 (or the pseudogene TRBV3-2) to TRBJ2-7; no clear D gene. The CDR3 covers 15 residues. The germline V and J ends were trimmed by 3 bases and 4 bases, with 16 bases remaining between them. Germline CDR1 reads LGHDT; CDR2 reads YNNKEL (reference sequence). CDR3 amino acids: CASSHLGPGGYEQYF. The CDR3 DNA is TGTGCCAGCAGCCACCTAGGCCCGGGTGGGTACGAGCAGTACTTC.